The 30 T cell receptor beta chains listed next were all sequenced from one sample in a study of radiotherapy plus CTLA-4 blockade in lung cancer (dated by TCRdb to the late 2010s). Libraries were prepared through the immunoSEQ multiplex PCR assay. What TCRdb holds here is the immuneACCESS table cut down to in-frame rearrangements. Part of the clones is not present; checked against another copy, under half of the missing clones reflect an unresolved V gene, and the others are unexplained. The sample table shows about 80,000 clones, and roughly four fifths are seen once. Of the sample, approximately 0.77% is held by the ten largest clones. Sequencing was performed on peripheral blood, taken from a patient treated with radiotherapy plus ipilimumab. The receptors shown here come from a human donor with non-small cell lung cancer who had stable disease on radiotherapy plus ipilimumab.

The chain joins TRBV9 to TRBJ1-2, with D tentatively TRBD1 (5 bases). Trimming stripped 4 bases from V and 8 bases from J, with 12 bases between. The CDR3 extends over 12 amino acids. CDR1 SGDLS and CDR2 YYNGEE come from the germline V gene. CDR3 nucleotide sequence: TGTGCCAGCAGCCCCCGAGGGGAGGGCTACACCTTC. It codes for CASSPRGEGYTF.

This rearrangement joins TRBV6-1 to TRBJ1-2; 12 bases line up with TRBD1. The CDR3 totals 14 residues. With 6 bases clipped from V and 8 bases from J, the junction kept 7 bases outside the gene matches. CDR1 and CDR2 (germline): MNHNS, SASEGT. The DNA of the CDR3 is TGTGCCAGCAGATTACCGGGACAGGGGGCCGGCTACACCTTC. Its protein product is CASRLPGQGAGYTF.

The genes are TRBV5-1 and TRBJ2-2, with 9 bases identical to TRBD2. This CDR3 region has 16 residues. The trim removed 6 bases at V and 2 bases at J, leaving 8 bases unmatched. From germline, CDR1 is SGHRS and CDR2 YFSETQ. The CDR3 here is CASKPLLAGNTGELFF. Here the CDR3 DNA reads TGCGCCAGCAAACCTCTACTAGCGGGTAACACCGGGGAGCTGTTTTTT.

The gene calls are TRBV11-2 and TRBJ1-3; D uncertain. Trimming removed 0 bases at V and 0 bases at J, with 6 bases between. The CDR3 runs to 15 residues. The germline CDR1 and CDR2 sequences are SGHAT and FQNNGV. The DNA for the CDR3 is TGTGCCAGCAGCTTAGATCCGTTCTCTGGAAACACCATATATTTT. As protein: CASSLDPFSGNTIYF. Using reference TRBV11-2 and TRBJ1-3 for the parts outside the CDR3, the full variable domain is EAGVAQSPRYKIIEKRQSVAFWCNPISGHATLYWYQQILGQGPKLLIQFQNNGVVDDSQLPKDRFSAERLKGVDSTLKIQPAKLEDSAVYLCASSLDPFSGNTIYFGEGSWLTVV.

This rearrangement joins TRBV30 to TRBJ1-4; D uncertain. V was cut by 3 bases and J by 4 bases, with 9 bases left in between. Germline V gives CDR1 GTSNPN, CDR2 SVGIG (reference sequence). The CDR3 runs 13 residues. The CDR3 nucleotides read TGTGCCTGGAGCGTTAATTTTAATGAAAAACTGTTTTTT. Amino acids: CAWSVNFNEKLFF.

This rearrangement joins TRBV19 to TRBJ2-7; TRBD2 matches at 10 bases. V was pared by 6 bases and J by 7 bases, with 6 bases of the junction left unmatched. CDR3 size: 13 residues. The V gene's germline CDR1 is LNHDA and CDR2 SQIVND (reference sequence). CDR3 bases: TGTGCCAGTAGCACTAGCGGGACAAGGGAGCAGTACTTC. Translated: CASSTSGTREQYF.

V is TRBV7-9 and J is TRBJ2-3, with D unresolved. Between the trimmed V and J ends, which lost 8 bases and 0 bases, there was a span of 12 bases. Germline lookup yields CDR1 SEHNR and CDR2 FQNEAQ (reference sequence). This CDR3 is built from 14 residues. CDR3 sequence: CASRPFGSTDTQYF. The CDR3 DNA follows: TGTGCCAGCCGACCCTTTGGCAGCACAGATACGCAGTATTTT.

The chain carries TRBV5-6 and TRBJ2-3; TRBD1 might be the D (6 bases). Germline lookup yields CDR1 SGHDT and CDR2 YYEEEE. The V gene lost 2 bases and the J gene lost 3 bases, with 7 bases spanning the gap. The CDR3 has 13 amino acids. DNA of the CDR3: TGTGCCAGCAGCTTCGGACAGACAGATACGCAGTATTTT. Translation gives CASSFGQTDTQYF.

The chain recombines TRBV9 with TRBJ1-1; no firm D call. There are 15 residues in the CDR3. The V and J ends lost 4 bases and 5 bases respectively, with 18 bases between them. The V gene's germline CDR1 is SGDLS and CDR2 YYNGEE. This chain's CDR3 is CASSPRTSVGTEAFF. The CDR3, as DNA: TGTGCCAGCAGCCCAAGAACCTCGGTAGGGACTGAAGCTTTCTTT.

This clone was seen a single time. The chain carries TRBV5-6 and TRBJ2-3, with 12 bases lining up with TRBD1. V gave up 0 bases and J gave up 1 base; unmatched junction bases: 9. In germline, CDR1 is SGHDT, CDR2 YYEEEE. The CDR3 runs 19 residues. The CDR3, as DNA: TGTGCCAGCAGCTTGGTGGTTGGGACAGGGGGCTGGGGCACAGATACGCAGTATTTT. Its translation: CASSLVVGTGGWGTDTQYF.

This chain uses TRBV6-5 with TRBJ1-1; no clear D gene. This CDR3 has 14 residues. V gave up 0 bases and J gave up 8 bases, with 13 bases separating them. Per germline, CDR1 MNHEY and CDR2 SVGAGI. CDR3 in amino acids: CASSYSTPRAEAFF. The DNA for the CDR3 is TGTGCCAGCAGTTACTCGACCCCGCGTGCCGAAGCTTTCTTT.

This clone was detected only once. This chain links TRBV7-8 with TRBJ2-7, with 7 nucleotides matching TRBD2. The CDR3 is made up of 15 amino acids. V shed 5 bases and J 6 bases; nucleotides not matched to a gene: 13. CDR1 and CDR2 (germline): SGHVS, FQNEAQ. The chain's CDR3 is CASSPRQREASEQYF. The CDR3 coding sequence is TGTGCCAGCAGCCCCCGACAGCGGGAAGCTAGCGAGCAGTACTTC.

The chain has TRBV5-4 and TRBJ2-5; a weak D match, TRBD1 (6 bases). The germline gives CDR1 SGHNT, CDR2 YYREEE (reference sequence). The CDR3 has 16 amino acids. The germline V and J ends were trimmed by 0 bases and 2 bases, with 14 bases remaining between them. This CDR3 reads CASSLANREAQETQYF. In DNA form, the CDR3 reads TGTGCCAGCAGCTTGGCAAACAGGGAAGCGCAAGAGACCCAGTACTTC.

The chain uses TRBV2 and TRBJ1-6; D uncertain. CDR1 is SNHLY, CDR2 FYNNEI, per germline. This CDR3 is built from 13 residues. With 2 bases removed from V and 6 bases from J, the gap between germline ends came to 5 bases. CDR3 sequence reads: CASSENINSPLHF. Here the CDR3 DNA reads TGTGCCAGCAGTGAAAACATTAATTCACCCCTCCACTTT.

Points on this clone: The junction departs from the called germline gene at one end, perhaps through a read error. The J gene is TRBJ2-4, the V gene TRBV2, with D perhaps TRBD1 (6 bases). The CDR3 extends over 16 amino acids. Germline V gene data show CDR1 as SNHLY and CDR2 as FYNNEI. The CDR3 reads CASSEDRTLAKNIQYF. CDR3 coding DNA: TGTGCCAGCAGCGAAGACAGGACTCTAGCCAAAAACATTCAGTACTTC.

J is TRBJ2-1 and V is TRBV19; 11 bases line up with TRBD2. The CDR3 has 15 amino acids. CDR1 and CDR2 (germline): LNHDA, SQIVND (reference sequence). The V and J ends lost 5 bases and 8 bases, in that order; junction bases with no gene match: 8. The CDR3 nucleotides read TGTGCCAGTAGTCCGGGACTAGCGGATCGGTATGAGCAGTTCTTC. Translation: CASSPGLADRYEQFF.

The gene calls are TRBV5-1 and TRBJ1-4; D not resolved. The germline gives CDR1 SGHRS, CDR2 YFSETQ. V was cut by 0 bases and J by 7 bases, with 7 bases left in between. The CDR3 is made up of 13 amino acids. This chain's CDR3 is CASSLAGREKLFF. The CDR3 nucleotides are TGCGCCAGCAGCTTGGCAGGACGTGAAAAACTGTTTTTT.

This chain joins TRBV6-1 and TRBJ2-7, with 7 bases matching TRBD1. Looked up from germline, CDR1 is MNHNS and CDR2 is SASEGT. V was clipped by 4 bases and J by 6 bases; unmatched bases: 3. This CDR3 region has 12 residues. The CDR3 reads CASSATGIEQYF. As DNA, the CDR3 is TGTGCCAGCAGTGCGACAGGGATCGAGCAGTACTTC.

CDR3 protein: CASRQGFQETQYF. The CDR3 DNA follows: TGTGCCAGCAGACAGGGATTCCAAGAGACCCAGTACTTC. The chain uses TRBV6-5 and TRBJ2-5, with a tentative D call TRBD1 (6 bases). This CDR3 has 13 residues. Germline CDR1 reads MNHEY; CDR2 reads SVGAGI. The germline V and J ends were trimmed by 6 bases and 1 base, with 9 bases remaining between them.

The CDR3 DNA reads as TGTGCCAGCAGCCCACCGGAGGGAGGCTACACCTTC. Residues: CASSPPEGGYTF. The gene calls are TRBV7-9 and TRBJ1-2; no clear D. CDR3 length: 12 amino acids. CDR1 is SEHNR, CDR2 FQNEAQ, per germline (reference sequence). Trimming pared 5 bases from V and 8 bases from J, leaving 12 bases between.

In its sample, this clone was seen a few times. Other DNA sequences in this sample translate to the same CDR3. The CDR3 protein is CASSLGLYNEQFF. The CDR3 DNA reads TGTGCCAGCAGCCTGGGACTTTACAATGAGCAGTTCTTC. V gene TRBV7-2 combines with J gene TRBJ2-1; tentative D call: TRBD2 (6 bases). The CDR3 covers 13 residues. The V and J ends lost 5 bases and 4 bases respectively, with 9 bases between them. Germline CDR1 reads SGHTA; CDR2 reads FQGNSA.

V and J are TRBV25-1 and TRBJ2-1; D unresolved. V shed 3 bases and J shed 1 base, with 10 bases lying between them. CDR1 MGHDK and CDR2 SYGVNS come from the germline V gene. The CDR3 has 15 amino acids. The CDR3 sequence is CASSDYRGSYNEQFF. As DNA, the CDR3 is TGTGCCAGCAGTGATTATCGAGGATCCTACAATGAGCAGTTCTTC.

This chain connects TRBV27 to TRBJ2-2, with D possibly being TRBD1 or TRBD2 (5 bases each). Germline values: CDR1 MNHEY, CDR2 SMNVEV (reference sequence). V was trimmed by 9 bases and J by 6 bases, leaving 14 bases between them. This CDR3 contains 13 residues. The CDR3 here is CASAGTRAGELFF. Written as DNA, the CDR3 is TGTGCCAGTGCCGGGACGAGGGCCGGGGAGCTGTTTTTT.

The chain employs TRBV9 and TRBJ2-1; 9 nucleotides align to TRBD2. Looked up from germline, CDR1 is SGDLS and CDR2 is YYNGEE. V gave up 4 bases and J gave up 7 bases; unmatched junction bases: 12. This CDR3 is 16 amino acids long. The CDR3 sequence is CASSPRSGGTRNEQFF. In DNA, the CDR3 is TGTGCCAGCAGCCCACGTAGCGGGGGAACCAGAAATGAGCAGTTCTTC.

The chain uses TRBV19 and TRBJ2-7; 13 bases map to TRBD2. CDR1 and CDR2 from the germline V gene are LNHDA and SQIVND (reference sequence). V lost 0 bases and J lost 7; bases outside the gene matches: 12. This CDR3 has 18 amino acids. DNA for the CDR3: TGTGCCAGTAGTATAGATCTCCCGGGACTAGCGGGGCTGACTGAGCAGTACTTC. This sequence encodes CASSIDLPGLAGLTEQYF.

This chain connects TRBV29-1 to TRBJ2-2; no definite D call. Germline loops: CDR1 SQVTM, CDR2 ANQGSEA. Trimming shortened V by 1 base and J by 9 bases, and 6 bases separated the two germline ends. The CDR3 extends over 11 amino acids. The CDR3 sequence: CSVEVYRELFF. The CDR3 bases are TGCAGCGTTGAAGTCTACCGGGAGCTGTTTTTT.

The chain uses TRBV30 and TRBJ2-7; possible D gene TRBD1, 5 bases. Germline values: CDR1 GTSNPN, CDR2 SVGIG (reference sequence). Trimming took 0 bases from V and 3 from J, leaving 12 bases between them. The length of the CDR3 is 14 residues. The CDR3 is CAWSVGQGIYEQYF. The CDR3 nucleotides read TGTGCCTGGAGTGTCGGTCAGGGTATCTACGAGCAGTACTTC. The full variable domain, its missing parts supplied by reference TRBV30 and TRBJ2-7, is SQTIHQWPATLVQPVGSPLSLECTVEGTSNPNLYWYRQAAGRGLQLLFYSVGIGQISSEVPQNLSASRPQDRQFILSSKKLLLSDSGFYLCAWSVGQGIYEQYFGPGTRLTVT.

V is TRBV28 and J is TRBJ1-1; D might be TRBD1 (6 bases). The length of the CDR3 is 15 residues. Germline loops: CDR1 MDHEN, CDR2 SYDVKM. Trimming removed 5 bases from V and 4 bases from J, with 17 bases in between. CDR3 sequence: CASSRGPGAGTEAFF. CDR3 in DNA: TGTGCCAGCAGTAGGGGCCCGGGGGCAGGCACTGAAGCTTTCTTT.

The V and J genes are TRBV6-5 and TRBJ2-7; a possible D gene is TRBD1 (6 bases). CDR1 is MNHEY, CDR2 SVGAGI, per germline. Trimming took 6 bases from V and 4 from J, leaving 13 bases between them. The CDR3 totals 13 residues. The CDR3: CASSTGTSYEQYF. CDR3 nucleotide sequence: TGTGCCAGCAGCACCGGGACAAGTTACGAGCAGTACTTC.

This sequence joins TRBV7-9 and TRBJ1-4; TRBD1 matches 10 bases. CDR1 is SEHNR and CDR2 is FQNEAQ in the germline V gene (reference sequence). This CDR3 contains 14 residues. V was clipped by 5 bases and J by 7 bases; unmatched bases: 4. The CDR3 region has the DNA TGTGCCAGCAGCCCTGACAGGGGGCCTGAAAAACTGTTTTTT. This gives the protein CASSPDRGPEKLFF.